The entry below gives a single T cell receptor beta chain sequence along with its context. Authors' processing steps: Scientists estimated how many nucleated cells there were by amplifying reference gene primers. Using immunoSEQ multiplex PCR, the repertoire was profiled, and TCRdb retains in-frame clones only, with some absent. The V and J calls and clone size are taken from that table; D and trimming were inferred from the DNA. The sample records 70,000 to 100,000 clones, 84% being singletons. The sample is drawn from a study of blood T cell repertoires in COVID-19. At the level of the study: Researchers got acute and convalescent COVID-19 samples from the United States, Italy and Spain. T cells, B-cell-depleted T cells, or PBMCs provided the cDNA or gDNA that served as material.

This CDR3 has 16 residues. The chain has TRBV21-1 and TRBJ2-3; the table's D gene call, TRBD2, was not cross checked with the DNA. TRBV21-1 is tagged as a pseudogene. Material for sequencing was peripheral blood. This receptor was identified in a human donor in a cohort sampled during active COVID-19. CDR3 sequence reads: CASSKDWRGCTDTQYF. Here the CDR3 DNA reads TGTGCCAGCAGCAAAGATTGGCGGGGATGCACAGATACGCAGTATTTT.